This T cell receptor beta chain comes out of a study of cytomegalovirus exposure and HLA in healthy donors. Study details: The 120 validation repertoires matched the approximately 670 first-cohort repertoires in platform, a later analysis reported. Findings of the study overall: A few chains tied to CMV proved CMV antigen-specific in vitro.

Note on this clone: Its cognate antigen is unknown.

The donors were part of the roughly 120-subject validation cohort, which stood apart from the approximately 640-subject first cohort. Data came from immunoSEQ multiplex PCR; TCRdb stores just in-frame clones and leaves some out. The sample lists about 140,000 clones; roughly four fifths were seen once. Germline V gene sequence: CDR1 SGDLS, CDR2 YYNGEE. V gave up 4 bases and J gave up 3 bases; unmatched junction bases: 13. This CDR3 spans 17 amino acids. Sequencing was done on a sample of PBMCs. This TCR was sampled from a woman in her 30s in good health and CMV-seronegative. The chain is built from TRBV9 and TRBJ2-3, with 8 bases matching TRBD2. CDR3 loop: CASSPRAGTRGTDTQYF. Here the CDR3 DNA reads TGTGCCAGCAGCCCGCGAGCCGGGACTAGGGGAACAGATACGCAGTATTTT.